This T cell receptor (beta chain) was captured by sequencing in a study of cytomegalovirus exposure and HLA in healthy donors. Primers included in the PCR were 60 Vbeta and 13 Jbeta primers. TCRdb's table, derived via immunoSEQ multiplex PCR, lists solely in-frame clones and lacks some. The sample carries 150,000 to 200,000 clones, just over 70% recorded once. Everyone who donated was a healthy bone marrow donor. Sequencing input: PBMCs. This sequence originates from a human donor in good health.

CDR3 amino acids: CASSRDRGGTEAFF. CDR3 sequence (DNA): TGTGCCAGCAGCAGAGACAGGGGGGGCACTGAAGCTTTCTTT. The rearrangement joins TRBV7-9 to TRBJ1-1, with 9 positions matching TRBD1. V shed 5 bases, J shed 4 bases, and the junction held 5 bases outside the gene matches. The CDR3 totals 14 residues. Germline loops: CDR1 SEHNR, CDR2 FQNEAQ (reference sequence). The whole variable domain, filled in from reference TRBV7-9 and TRBJ1-1, reads DTGVSQNPRHKITKRGQNVTFRCDPISEHNRLYWYRQTLGQGPEFLTYFQNEAQLEKSRLLSDRFSAERPKGSFSTLEIQRTEQGDSAMYLCASSRDRGGTEAFFGQGTRLTVV.